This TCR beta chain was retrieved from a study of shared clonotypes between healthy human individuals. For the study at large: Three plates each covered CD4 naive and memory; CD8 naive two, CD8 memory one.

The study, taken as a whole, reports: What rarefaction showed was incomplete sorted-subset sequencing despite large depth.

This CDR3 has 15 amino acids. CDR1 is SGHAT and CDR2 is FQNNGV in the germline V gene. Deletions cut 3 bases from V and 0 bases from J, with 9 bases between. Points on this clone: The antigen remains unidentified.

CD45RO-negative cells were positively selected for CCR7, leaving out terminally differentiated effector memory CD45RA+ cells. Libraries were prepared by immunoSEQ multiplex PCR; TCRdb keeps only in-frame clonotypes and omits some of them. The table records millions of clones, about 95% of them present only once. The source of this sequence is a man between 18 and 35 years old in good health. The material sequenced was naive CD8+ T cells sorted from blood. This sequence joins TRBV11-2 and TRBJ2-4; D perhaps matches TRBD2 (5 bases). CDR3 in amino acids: CASSFGSGAKNIQYF. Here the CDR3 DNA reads TGTGCCAGCAGCTTTGGGAGCGGAGCCAAAAACATTCAGTACTTC.